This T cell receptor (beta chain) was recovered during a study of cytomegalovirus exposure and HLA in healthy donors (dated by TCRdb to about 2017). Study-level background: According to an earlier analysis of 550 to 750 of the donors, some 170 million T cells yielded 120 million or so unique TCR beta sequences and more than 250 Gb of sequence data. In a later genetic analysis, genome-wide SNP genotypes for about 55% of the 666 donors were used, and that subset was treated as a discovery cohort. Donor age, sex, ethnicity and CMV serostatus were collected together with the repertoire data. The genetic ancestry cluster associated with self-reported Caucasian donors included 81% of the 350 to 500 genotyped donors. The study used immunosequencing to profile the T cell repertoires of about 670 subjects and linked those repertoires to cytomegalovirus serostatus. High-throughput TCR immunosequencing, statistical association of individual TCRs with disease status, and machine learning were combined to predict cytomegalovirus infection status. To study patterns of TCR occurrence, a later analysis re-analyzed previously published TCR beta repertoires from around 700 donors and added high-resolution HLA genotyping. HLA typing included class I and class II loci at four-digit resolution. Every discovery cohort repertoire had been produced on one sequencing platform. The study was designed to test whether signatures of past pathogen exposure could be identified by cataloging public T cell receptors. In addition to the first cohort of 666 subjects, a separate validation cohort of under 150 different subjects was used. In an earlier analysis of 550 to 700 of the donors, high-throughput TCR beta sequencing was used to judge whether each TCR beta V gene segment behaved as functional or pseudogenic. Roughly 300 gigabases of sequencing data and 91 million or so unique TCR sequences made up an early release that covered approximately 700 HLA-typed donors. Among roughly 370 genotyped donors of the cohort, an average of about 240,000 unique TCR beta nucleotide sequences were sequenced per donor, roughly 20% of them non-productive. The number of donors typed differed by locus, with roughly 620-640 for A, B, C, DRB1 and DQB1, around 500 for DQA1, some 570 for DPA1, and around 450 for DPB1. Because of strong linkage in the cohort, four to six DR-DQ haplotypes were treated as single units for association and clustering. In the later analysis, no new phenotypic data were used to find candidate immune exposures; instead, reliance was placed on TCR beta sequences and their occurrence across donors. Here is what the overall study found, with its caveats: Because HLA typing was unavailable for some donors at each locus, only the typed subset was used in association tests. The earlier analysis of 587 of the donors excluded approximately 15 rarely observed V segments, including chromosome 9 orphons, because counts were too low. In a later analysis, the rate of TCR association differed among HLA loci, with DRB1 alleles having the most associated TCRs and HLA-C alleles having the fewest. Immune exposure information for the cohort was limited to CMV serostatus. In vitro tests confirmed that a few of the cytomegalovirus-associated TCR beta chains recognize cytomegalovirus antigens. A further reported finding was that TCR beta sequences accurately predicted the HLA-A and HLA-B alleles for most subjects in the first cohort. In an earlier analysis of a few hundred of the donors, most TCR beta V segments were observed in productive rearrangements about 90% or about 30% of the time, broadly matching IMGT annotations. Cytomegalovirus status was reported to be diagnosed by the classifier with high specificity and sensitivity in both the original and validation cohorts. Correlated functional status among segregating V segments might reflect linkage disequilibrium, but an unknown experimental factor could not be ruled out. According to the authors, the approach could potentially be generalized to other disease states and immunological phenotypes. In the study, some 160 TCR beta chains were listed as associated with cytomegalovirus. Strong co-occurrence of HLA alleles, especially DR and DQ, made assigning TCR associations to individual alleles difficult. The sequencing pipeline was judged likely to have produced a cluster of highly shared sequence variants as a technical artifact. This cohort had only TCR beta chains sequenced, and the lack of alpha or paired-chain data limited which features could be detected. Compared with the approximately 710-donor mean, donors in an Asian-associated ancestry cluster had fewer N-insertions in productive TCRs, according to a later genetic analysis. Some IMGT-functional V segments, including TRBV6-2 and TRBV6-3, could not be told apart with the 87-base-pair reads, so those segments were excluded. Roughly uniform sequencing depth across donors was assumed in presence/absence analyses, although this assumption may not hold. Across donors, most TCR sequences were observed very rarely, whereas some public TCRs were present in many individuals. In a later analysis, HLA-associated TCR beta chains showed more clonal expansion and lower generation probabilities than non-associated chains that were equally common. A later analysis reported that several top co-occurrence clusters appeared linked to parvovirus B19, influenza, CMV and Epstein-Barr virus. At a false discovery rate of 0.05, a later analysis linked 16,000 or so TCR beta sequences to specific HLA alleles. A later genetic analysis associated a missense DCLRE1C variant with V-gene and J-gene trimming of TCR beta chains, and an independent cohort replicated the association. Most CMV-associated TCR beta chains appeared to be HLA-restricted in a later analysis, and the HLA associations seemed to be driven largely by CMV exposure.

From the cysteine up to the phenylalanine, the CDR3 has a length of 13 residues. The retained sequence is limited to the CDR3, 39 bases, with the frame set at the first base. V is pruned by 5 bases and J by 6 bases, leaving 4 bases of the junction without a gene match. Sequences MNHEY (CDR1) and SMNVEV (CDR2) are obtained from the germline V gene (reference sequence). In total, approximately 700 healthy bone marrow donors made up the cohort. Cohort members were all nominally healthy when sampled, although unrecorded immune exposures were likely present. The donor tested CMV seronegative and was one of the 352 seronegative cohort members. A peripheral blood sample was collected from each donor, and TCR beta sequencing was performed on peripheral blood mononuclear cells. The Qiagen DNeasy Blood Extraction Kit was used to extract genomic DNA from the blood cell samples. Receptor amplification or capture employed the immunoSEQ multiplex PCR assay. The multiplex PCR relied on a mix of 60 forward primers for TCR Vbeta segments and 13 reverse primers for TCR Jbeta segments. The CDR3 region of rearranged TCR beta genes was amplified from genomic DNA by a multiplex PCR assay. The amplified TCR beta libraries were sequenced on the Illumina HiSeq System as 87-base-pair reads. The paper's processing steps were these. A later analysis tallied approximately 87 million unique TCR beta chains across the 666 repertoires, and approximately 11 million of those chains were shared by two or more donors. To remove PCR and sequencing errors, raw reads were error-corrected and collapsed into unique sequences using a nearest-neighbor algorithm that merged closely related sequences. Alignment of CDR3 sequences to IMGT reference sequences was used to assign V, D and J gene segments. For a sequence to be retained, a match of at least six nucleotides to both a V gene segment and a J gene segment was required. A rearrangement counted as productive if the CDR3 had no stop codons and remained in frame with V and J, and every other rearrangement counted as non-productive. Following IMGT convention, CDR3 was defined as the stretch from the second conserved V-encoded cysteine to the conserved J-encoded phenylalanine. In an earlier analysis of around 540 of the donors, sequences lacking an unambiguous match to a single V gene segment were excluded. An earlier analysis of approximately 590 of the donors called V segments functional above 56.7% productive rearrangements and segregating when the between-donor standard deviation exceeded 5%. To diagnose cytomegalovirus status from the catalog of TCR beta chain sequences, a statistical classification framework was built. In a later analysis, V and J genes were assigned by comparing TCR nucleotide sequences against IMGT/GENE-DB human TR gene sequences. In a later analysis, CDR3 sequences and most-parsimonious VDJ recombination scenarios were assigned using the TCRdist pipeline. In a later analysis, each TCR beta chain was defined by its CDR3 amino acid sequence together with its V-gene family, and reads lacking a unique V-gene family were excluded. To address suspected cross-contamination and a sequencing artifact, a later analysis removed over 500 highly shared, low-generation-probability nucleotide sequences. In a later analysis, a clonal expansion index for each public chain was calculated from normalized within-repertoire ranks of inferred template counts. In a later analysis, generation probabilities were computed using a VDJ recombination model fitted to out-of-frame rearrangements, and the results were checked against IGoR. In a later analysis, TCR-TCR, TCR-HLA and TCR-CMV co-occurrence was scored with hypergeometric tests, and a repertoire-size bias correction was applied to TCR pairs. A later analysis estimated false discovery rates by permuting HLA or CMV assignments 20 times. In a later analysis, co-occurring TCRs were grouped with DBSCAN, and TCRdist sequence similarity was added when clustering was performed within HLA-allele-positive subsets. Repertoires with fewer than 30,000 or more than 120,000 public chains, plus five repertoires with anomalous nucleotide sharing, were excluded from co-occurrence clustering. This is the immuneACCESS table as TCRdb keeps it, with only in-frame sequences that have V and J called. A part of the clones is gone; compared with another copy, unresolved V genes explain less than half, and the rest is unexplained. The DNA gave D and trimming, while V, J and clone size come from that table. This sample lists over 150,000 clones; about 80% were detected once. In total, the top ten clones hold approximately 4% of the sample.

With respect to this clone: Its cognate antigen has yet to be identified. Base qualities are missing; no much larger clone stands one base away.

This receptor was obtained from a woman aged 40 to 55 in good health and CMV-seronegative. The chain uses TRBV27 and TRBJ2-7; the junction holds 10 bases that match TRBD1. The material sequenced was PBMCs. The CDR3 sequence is CASSPGQGLEQYF. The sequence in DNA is TGTGCCAGCAGTCCGGGACAGGGGCTCGAGCAGTACTTC.